The entry below describes one T cell receptor beta chain. Its antigen is undetermined. The data derive from a study of shared clonotypes between healthy human individuals. Sequenced by immunoSEQ multiplex PCR; TCRdb stores in-frame clones only, minus some. Found here are 2,100,000 or so clones, around 95% of them singletons; the top ten hold around 0.13%. Germline loops: CDR1 SGHVS, CDR2 FNYEAQ. With 0 bases removed from V and 5 bases from J, the gap between germline ends came to 9 bases. The CDR3 consists of 14 residues. Study conclusions and caveats: On the whole, naive subsets had larger estimated richness than memory subsets had. Sampling was confined to blood; repertoires within tissues likely differ.

Sequences were obtained from naive CD4+ T cells sorted from blood. The subset here: CD45RA+ positively selected. This receptor was identified in a man aged 18 to 29 in good health. The chain is built from TRBV7-6 and TRBJ2-3; TRBD2 is a possible D gene (6 bases). The CDR3: CASSLAGAGDTQYF. Here the CDR3 DNA reads TGTGCCAGCAGCTTAGCAGGAGCGGGAGATACGCAGTATTTT.